This TCR beta chain was retrieved from a study of molecular identifiers for immune sequencing clone quantification. TCRdb ran MiXCR on the PCR reads and lists one entry per CDR3 protein. The sample carries over 600,000 distinct CDR3 sequences, nearly 20% recorded once. Details on this clonotype: A much bigger clone sits one base away, suggesting this may be a read error.

The germline V gene has CDR1 SGDLS and CDR2 YYNGEE. The length of the CDR3 is 13 residues. The sequenced sample was naive CD8+ T cells from blood, with Jurkat cell RNA spiked in. Subset noted: FACS-sorted CD8+CD4-CCR7+CD45RA+ naive T cells. The chain links TRBV9 to TRBJ1-1; tentatively, D is TRBD1 (6 bases). The TCR originated in a human donor in good health. Some libraries in this study had Jurkat cell RNA spiked in. In DNA, the CDR3 is TGTGCCAGCAGCCCAACAGGGAGCGCTGAAGCTTCCTTT. Its translation is CASSPTGSAEASF.